The 23 T cell receptor beta chains below come from one sample, sequenced in a study of blood T cell repertoires in COVID-19. Sequencing was performed with immunoSEQ multiplex PCR; in TCRdb, only in-frame clones are kept and a portion is missing. The repertoire consists of around 340,000 clones, with about nine tenths occurring once and the leading ten covering under 1.2%. Sequencing used PBMCs or T cells enriched from blood (not recorded which). The receptors originated from a woman in her twenties or thirties who had been exposed to COVID-19.

To note about this clone: Other DNA sequences within the sample encode an identical CDR3. V is TRBV5-1 and J is TRBJ2-7; unclear D gene. There are 11 residues in the CDR3. V lost 0 bases to trimming and J lost 6 bases, with 4 bases between them. Germline V lookup: CDR1 SGHRS, CDR2 YFSETQ. As DNA, the CDR3 is TGCGCCAGCAGCTTGGCGGGCGAGCAGTACTTC. It is translated as CASSLAGEQYF.

This clone was seen a handful of times. The chain is built from TRBV19 and TRBJ2-6, with D maybe TRBD1 (6 bases). CDR1 and CDR2 (germline): LNHDA, SQIVND (reference sequence). The V end was cut by 1 base, the J end by 2 bases, with 18 bases between. This CDR3 spans 19 amino acids. CDR3 loop: CASSIAKSNRAAGANVLTF. CDR3 sequence (DNA): TGTGCCAGTAGTATAGCCAAAAGTAACAGGGCCGCTGGGGCCAACGTCCTGACTTTC.

Only one count was recorded for this clone. This chain joins TRBV28 and TRBJ2-7; 9 nucleotides agree with TRBD1. Germline V gene lookup returns CDR1 MDHEN and CDR2 SYDVKM. This CDR3 has 16 amino acids. Losses at the gene ends were 3 bases for V and 6 bases for J; bases not matched to a gene: 12. CDR3 region: CASSLLGTGISSEQYF. CDR3 sequence (DNA): TGTGCCAGCAGTTTGCTGGGGACAGGGATATCTTCCGAGCAGTACTTC.

The CDR3 nucleotides read TGCGCCAGCAGCTTGGGGGGACAGGGAGACAATGAAAAACTGTTTTTT. It encodes CASSLGGQGDNEKLFF. V is TRBV5-1 and J is TRBJ1-4; 9 bases align to TRBD1. J was trimmed by 5 bases and V by 0 bases; bases with no gene match: 5. The CDR3 is made up of 16 amino acids. Germline lookup yields CDR1 SGHRS and CDR2 YFSETQ.

This clone occurred a few times. The chain has TRBV14 and TRBJ2-7; no clear D gene. The length of the CDR3 is 13 residues. Germline CDR1 and CDR2: SGHDN and FVKESK. V was cut by 3 bases and J by 1 base, with 7 bases left in between. CDR3 region: CASSQGRSYEQYF. The CDR3 DNA follows: TGTGCCAGCAGCCAGGGCAGGTCCTACGAGCAGTACTTC.

This sequence joins TRBV14 and TRBJ2-1; 12 bases fit TRBD2. The CDR3 runs 16 residues. J lost 4 bases, V lost 4 bases, and 5 bases had no gene match. From germline, CDR1 is SGHDN and CDR2 FVKESK. CDR3 protein: CASSPLGTSGYNEQFF. In nucleotides, the CDR3 is TGTGCCAGCAGCCCATTAGGGACTAGCGGGTACAATGAGCAGTTCTTC.

This chain connects TRBV5-1 to TRBJ2-3; 9 bases fit TRBD1. V was clipped by 5 bases and J by 3 bases; unmatched bases: 10. CDR3 length equals 16 residues. Germline CDR1 is SGHRS and CDR2 is YFSETQ. The CDR3 loop is CASRHRDRARTDTQYF. The CDR3 DNA is TGCGCCAGCAGGCACCGGGACAGGGCTCGGACAGATACGCAGTATTTT.

This chain joins TRBV12-3 or TRBV12-4 and TRBJ1-1; the D gene is possibly TRBD1 (6 bases). V lost 5 bases and J 10 bases, leaving 11 bases between the germline ends. There are 11 residues in the CDR3. The DNA of the CDR3 is TGTGCCAGCAGTCTAGGGGGGGGAGCTTTCTTT. This codes for CASSLGGGAFF.

This clone was seen a single time. The V gene is TRBV7-3, the J gene TRBJ2-7, with 12 nucleotides matching TRBD2. This CDR3 has 20 residues. V trimming: 5 bases; J trimming: 3 bases; junction bases outside the gene matches: 20. From germline, CDR1 is SGHTA and CDR2 FQGTGA. The CDR3 reads CASSLGLAGRISPGDYEQYF. In nucleotides, the CDR3 is TGTGCCAGCAGCCTGGGACTAGCGGGCCGTATTTCCCCGGGGGACTACGAGCAGTACTTC.

The chain combines TRBV18 with TRBJ1-6; a possible D gene is TRBD1 (5 bases). V was cut by 0 bases and J by 7 bases, with 13 bases left in between. Per the germline V gene, CDR1 is KGHSH and CDR2 is LQKENI. The CDR3 runs to 16 residues. The CDR3 spells CASSPPPGLGNSPLHF. CDR3 nucleotide sequence: TGTGCCAGCTCACCACCACCGGGACTGGGGAATTCACCCCTCCACTTT.

This rearrangement joins TRBV18 to TRBJ2-7; TRBD1 agrees at 7 bases. The CDR3 is 17 amino acids. Germline trimming cut 3 bases from V and 0 bases from J; bases unmatched to any gene: 11. Germline-derived CDR1 and CDR2 are KGHSH and LQKENI. The CDR3 here is CASSPPLQGTASYEQYF. CDR3 bases: TGTGCCAGCTCACCGCCATTACAGGGGACCGCCTCCTACGAGCAGTACTTC.

The chain combines TRBV30 with TRBJ1-5, with D possibly matching TRBD1 (5 bases). Germline CDR1 is GTSNPN and CDR2 is SVGIG (reference sequence). Trimming removed 3 bases at V and 0 bases at J, with 12 bases between. This CDR3 contains 15 residues. The CDR3 spells CAWSEGAGSNQPQHF. CDR3 coding DNA: TGTGCCTGGAGCGAAGGGGCTGGTAGCAATCAGCCCCAGCATTTT.

The V call is TRBV27, the J call TRBJ2-7, with 9 positions matching TRBD1. The CDR3 loop spans 15 amino acids. Germline lookup yields CDR1 MNHEY and CDR2 SMNVEV (reference sequence). V lost 6 bases and J lost 3; bases outside the gene matches: 9. CDR3 region: CASSPNRDRDYEQYF. Here the CDR3 DNA reads TGTGCCAGCAGCCCTAACCGGGACAGGGACTACGAGCAGTACTTC.

The CDR3 spells CASKLGAAYEQYF. The CDR3 DNA reads TGTGCCAGCAAACTTGGGGCAGCCTACGAGCAGTACTTC. The chain recombines TRBV28 with TRBJ2-7; tentatively, D is TRBD1 (5 bases). Germline CDR1 reads MDHEN; CDR2 reads SYDVKM. The CDR3 contains 13 residues. V lost 7 bases, J lost 2 bases, and 12 bases lay in between.

The chain is built from TRBV18 and TRBJ1-1; the D gene is possibly TRBD1 (6 bases). CDR1 is KGHSH and CDR2 is LQKENI in the germline V gene. This CDR3 is 14 amino acids long. V was clipped by 10 bases and J by 4 bases, with 19 bases between them. CDR3 region: CATNPTAGVTEAFF. CDR3 bases: TGTGCCACAAACCCCACCGCAGGGGTCACTGAAGCTTTCTTT.

The J gene is TRBJ2-1, the V gene TRBV29-1; D is ambiguous. Germline V gene lookup returns CDR1 SQVTM and CDR2 ANQGSEA. CDR3 size: 11 residues. V was pared by 3 bases and J by 8 bases, with 8 bases between. The CDR3 DNA is TGCAGCGTTGAGCCCGCGGATGAGCAGTTCTTC. It codes for CSVEPADEQFF.

The chain is built from TRBV12-3 or TRBV12-4 and TRBJ2-3; 8 bases are a match to TRBD2. The CDR3 consists of 13 residues. The ends lost 10 bases at V and 2 bases at J; junction bases unmatched: 5. CDR3 sequence (DNA): TGTGCCATTCAGACTAGCGCCACAGATACGCAGTATTTT. It translates to CAIQTSATDTQYF.

The chain links TRBV7-9 to TRBJ2-7, with 11 bases lining up with TRBD2. Germline V gene sequence: CDR1 SEHNR, CDR2 FQNEAQ (reference sequence). Trimming cost V 5 bases and J 1 base; bases outside gene matches: 4. The CDR3 covers 15 residues. The CDR3 bases are TGTGCCAGCAGCCGTCGGACTAGCGGGTCCTACGAGCAGTACTTC. Protein: CASSRRTSGSYEQYF.

The chain has TRBV18 and TRBJ2-7; 9 bases are a match to TRBD1. The germline V gene has CDR1 KGHSH and CDR2 LQKENI. V dropped 3 bases and J dropped 3; count of bases not matched to a gene: 6. The CDR3 runs to 15 residues. In DNA, the CDR3 is TGTGCCAGCTCACCGTTTAACAGGGGGCTCTACGAGCAGTACTTC. Translated: CASSPFNRGLYEQYF.

CDR3 loop: CASAKPRGGTEAFF. CDR3 bases: TGTGCCAGCGCGAAACCCCGGGGGGGCACTGAAGCTTTCTTT. This chain uses TRBV27 with TRBJ1-1, with D maybe TRBD1 (5 bases). Trimming pared 8 bases from V and 4 bases from J, leaving 17 bases between. Germline assignment: CDR1 MNHEY and CDR2 SMNVEV (reference sequence). CDR3 length: 14 amino acids.

This clone was seen a single time. V gene TRBV6-5 combines with J gene TRBJ2-1; 12 nucleotides align to TRBD2. The V gene's germline CDR1 is MNHEY and CDR2 SVGAGI. Losses at the gene ends were 8 bases for V and 4 bases for J; bases not matched to a gene: 0. The length of the CDR3 is 13 residues. CDR3: CASGTSGYNEQFF. The CDR3 coding sequence is TGTGCCAGCGGGACTAGCGGGTACAATGAGCAGTTCTTC.

The gene calls are TRBV21-1 and TRBJ2-7; TRBD2 is the table's D call and was not checked against the DNA. TRBV21-1 is termed a pseudogene. The CDR3 sequence is 16 residues long. This chain's CDR3 is CASSKGTMGGRVEQYF. CDR3 nucleotide sequence: TGTGCCAGCAGCAAAGGTACCATGGGGGGGAGGGTCGAGCAGTACTTC.

This chain uses TRBV6-5 with TRBJ2-7; perhaps TRBD2 as D (5 bases). There are 13 residues in the CDR3. CDR1 MNHEY and CDR2 SVGAGI come from the germline V gene. V was clipped by 5 bases and J by 3 bases, with 11 bases between them. CDR3 protein: CASSPDRGYEQYF. The CDR3 coding sequence is TGTGCCAGCAGTCCCGATCGGGGCTACGAGCAGTACTTC.